These 15 T cell receptor beta chains share one sample of origin, sequenced in a study of T-cell reconstitution after alpha-beta-depleted transplantation in children. Unique molecular identifiers were incorporated when the TCRbeta library was constructed. TCRdb passed the PCR reads through MiXCR, listing each CDR3 protein once. The data show some 550,000 distinct CDR3 sequences, with about 23% seen just once and 12% to 15% held by the top ten. The sample was PBMCs, mostly from graft donor cells, taken 360 days after TCRalphabeta/CD19-depleted stem cell transplant. The receptors here all came from a boy in the first two years of life who had a stem cell transplant for acute myeloid leukemia, so the T cells may come from the graft donor.

This clonotype was seen many times. V gene TRBV6-5 combines with J gene TRBJ1-6; D call uncertain. This CDR3 spans 16 amino acids. With 6 bases removed from V and 7 bases from J, the gap between germline ends came to 19 bases. Germline values: CDR1 MNHEY, CDR2 SVGAGI. CDR3 amino acids: CASSRGGSMRNSPLHF. CDR3 DNA sequence: TGTGCCAGCAGCCGGGGAGGGTCGATGAGGAATTCACCCCTCCACTTT.

Ten or more counts support this clonotype. The chain uses TRBV5-1 and TRBJ2-5; D call uncertain. The CDR3 length is 14 residues. The germline V gene encodes CDR1 SGHRS and CDR2 YFSETQ. The V end was cut by 4 bases, the J end by 5 bases, with 15 bases between. CDR3 region: CASSPTSQQETQYF. In DNA, the CDR3 is TGCGCCAGCAGCCCCACGTCCCAGCAGGAGACCCAGTACTTC.

The chain recombines TRBV4-3 with TRBJ2-7; perhaps TRBD1 as D (5 bases). Germline lookup yields CDR1 LGHNA and CDR2 YSLEER. The CDR3 runs to 15 residues. V shed 1 base and J shed 5 bases, with 15 bases lying between them. The CDR3 reads CASSQGRGKGNEQYF. The DNA for the CDR3 is TGCGCCAGCAGCCAAGGAAGGGGCAAGGGGAACGAGCAGTACTTC.

In its sample, this clonotype was seen a few times. The V call is TRBV12-3 or TRBV12-4, the J call TRBJ2-7; weak D call: TRBD2 (7 bases). V shed 6 bases and J shed 0 bases, with 21 bases lying between them. The CDR3 is 17 amino acids. The CDR3 loop reads CASSPLAGRGPSYEQYF. The CDR3, as DNA: TGTGCCAGCAGCCCACTCGCTGGGCGGGGGCCCTCCTACGAGCAGTACTTC.

In its sample, this clonotype was seen many times. The chain is built from TRBV20-1 and TRBJ2-1; D is perhaps TRBD2 (7 bases). V dropped 3 bases and J dropped 2 bases, with 14 bases sitting between them. Germline lookup yields CDR1 DFQATT and CDR2 SNEGSKA (reference sequence). The CDR3 is made up of 15 amino acids. CDR3 region: CSASGGGFTYNEQFF. The DNA for the CDR3 is TGCAGTGCTAGCGGCGGGGGCTTCACCTACAATGAGCAGTTCTTC.

The V and J genes are TRBV28 and TRBJ2-7, with D maybe TRBD1 (6 bases). The germline gives CDR1 MDHEN, CDR2 SYDVKM. CDR3 size: 14 residues. The germline V and J ends were trimmed by 3 bases and 3 bases, with 12 bases remaining between them. CDR3 DNA sequence: TGTGCCAGCAGTTTTAGGGGGTCTCGCTACGAGCAGTACGTC. Encoded protein: CASSFRGSRYEQYV.

This clonotype was counted ten times or more. The chain links TRBV4-3 to TRBJ2-4; the match to TRBD1 covers 11 bases. The CDR3 runs 17 residues. Unmatched junction bases numbered 5, after V lost 3 bases and J lost 1 base. Germline assignment: CDR1 LGHNA and CDR2 YSLEER. For the CDR3, the DNA is TGCGCCAGCAGCCACCGCCGGGACAGGGGGGCCAAAAACATTCAGTACTTC. It is translated as CASSHRRDRGAKNIQYF.

The chain employs TRBV20-1 and TRBJ2-5, with 11 bases that match TRBD2. Germline CDR1 reads DFQATT; CDR2 reads SNEGSKA (reference sequence). V lost 3 bases and J lost 5; bases outside the gene matches: 8. The length of the CDR3 is 15 residues. CDR3 DNA sequence: TGCAGTGCTAGGGACCTAGCGGGGGGCCGGGAGACCCAGTACTTC. Translated: CSARDLAGGRETQYF.

This chain uses TRBV4-1 with TRBJ2-2; TRBD2 matches at 9 bases. Unmatched junction bases numbered 7, after V lost 4 bases and J lost 7 bases. The CDR3 has 15 amino acids. Germline V gene sequence: CDR1 MGHRA, CDR2 YSYEKL. CDR3 DNA sequence: TGCGCCAGCAGCCCAAGCGGGGGGACGGGCGGGGAGCTGTTTTTT. Amino acids: CASSPSGGTGGELFF.

This clonotype was counted ten times or more. The J gene is TRBJ2-1, the V gene TRBV11-2, with 15 bases matching TRBD2. The V segment lost 5 bases and the J segment 0 bases; nucleotides outside the gene matches: 5. The CDR3 totals 18 residues. Germline CDR1 SGHAT, CDR2 FQNNGV. The CDR3 nucleotides are TGTGCCAGCAGCCATTGGACTAGCGGGGGGGGCTCCTACAATGAGCAGTTCTTC. It translates to CASSHWTSGGGSYNEQFF.

This clonotype was counted ten times or more. CDR3 DNA: TGTGCCAGCAGCTTGGGATACGGCCGTCCCAATGAGCAGTTCTTC. Translation gives CASSLGYGRPNEQFF. The chain uses TRBV5-6 and TRBJ2-1; D is undetermined. The CDR3 totals 15 residues. Trimming stripped 0 bases from V and 6 bases from J, with 13 bases between. The V gene's germline CDR1 is SGHDT and CDR2 YYEEEE.

This clonotype was observed a few times. The chain couples TRBV12-3 or TRBV12-4 to TRBJ1-2; TRBD1 might be the D (6 bases). This CDR3 region has 12 residues. Trimming shortened V by 7 bases and J by 4 bases, and 10 bases separated the two germline ends. CDR3 residues: CASTGGPYGYTF. CDR3 coding DNA: TGTGCCAGCACCGGGGGGCCCTATGGCTACACCTTC.

The chain employs TRBV12-3 or TRBV12-4 and TRBJ1-2; tentatively, D is TRBD1 (5 bases). CDR3 length: 14 residues. V lost 5 bases to trimming and J lost 7 bases, with 17 bases between them. CDR3 sequence: CASSEVTTGGGYTF. CDR3 sequence (DNA): TGTGCCAGCAGTGAAGTAACAACTGGGGGTGGCTACACCTTC.

CDR3 protein: CASSVDPSGSYNEQFF. CDR3 nucleotide sequence: TGTGCCAGCAGCGTAGATCCTAGCGGGAGTTACAATGAGCAGTTCTTC. The chain carries TRBV9 and TRBJ2-1; 10 bases line up with TRBD2. Germline CDR1 is SGDLS and CDR2 is YYNGEE. The CDR3 is made up of 16 amino acids. The V gene end was trimmed by 0 bases and the J gene end by 4 bases; junction bases not matched to a gene: 4.

The table lists this clonotype with a few counts. This sequence joins TRBV27 and TRBJ2-7, with a weak D call TRBD2 (6 bases). The CDR3 extends over 14 amino acids. Between the trimmed V and J ends, which lost 6 bases and 2 bases, there was a span of 14 bases. Per the germline V gene, CDR1 is MNHEY and CDR2 is SMNVEV (reference sequence). In DNA form, the CDR3 reads TGTGCCAGCAGCCCCGGGGGAAGGACCTACGAGCAGTACGTC. Amino acids: CASSPGGRTYEQYV.